This TCR beta chain was identified during a study of cytomegalovirus exposure and HLA in healthy donors. CDR3 length: 14 residues. Germline V lookup: CDR1 KGHSH, CDR2 LQKENI. V shed 4 bases and J shed 8 bases, with 12 bases lying between them. PCR primers comprised 60 Vbeta and 13 Jbeta primers. Method: immunoSEQ multiplex PCR; TCRdb's copy keeps in-frame clones and lacks some. The table has some 100,000 clones, roughly 82% seen once. V usage is TRBV18 and J usage is TRBJ1-6; a weak D match, TRBD1 (5 bases). This sequence originates from a man between 40 and 49 years old in good health and CMV-seropositive. Sequenced sample: PBMCs. CDR3 protein: CASSLGTGDSPLHF. For the CDR3, the DNA is TGTGCCAGCTCACTGGGGACGGGGGATTCACCCCTCCACTTT.